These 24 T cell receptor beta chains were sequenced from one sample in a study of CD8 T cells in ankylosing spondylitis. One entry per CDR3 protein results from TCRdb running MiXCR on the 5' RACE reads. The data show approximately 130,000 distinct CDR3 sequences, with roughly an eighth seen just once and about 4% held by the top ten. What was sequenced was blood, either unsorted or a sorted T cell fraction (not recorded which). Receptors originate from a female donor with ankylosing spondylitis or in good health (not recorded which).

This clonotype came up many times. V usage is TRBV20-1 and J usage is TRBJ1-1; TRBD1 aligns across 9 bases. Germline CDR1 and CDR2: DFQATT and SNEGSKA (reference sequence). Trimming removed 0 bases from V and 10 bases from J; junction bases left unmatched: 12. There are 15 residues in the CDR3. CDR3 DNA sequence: TGCAGTGCTAGAGAGGTTTTCCTCGGGACAGGGTTAGCTTTCTTT. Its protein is CSAREVFLGTGLAFF.

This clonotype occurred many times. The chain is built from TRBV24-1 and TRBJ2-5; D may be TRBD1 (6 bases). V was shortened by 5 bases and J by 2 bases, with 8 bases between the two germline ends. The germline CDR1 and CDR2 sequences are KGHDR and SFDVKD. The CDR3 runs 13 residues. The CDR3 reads CATSGDTQETQYF. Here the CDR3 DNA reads TGTGCCACCAGTGGGGACACACAAGAGACCCAGTACTTC.

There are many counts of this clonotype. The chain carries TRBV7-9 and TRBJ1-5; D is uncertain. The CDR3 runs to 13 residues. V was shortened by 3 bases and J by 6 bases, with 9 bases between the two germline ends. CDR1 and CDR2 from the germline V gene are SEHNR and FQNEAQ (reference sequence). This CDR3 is CASSFAPFQPQHF. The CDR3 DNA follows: TGTGCCAGCAGCTTCGCACCGTTTCAGCCCCAGCATTTT.

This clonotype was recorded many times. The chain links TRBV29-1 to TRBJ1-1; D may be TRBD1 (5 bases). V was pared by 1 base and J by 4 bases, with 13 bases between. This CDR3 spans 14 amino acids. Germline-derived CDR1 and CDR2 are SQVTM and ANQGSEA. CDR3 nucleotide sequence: TGCAGCGTTGAAGTTCGGCAGGGAGGCACTGAAGCTTTCTTT. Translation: CSVEVRQGGTEAFF. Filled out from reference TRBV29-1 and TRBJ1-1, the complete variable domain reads SAVISQKPSRDICQRGTSLTIQCQVDSQVTMMFWYRQQPGQSLTLIATANQGSEATYESGFVIDKFPISRPNLTFSTLTVSNMSPEDSSIYLCSVEVRQGGTEAFFGQGTRLTVV.

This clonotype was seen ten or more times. This CDR3 reads CATSRSRGARTDTQYF. The CDR3 DNA is TGTGCCACCAGCAGATCGCGGGGGGCCCGCACAGATACGCAGTATTTT. V usage is TRBV15 and J usage is TRBJ2-3; TRBD2 matches 8 bases. The V and J ends lost 2 bases and 1 base, in that order; junction bases with no gene match: 5. Germline V gives CDR1 LNHNV, CDR2 YYDKDF (reference sequence). The CDR3 spans 16 residues.

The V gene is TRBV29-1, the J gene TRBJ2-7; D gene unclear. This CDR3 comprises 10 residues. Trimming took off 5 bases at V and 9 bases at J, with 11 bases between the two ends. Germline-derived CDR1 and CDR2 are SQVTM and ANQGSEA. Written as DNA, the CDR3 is TGCAGCGTTCTTCGTGGTACGCAGTACTTC. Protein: CSVLRGTQYF.

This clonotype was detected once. CDR3 bases: TGTGCCTGGACTAAGGAGGGGGCGGCGGGGGGTACCTACAATGAGCAGTTCTTC. Its protein is CAWTKEGAAGGTYNEQFF. The chain combines TRBV30 with TRBJ2-1; TRBD2 is a possible D gene (8 bases). V lost 4 bases and J 2 bases, leaving 24 bases between the germline ends. The CDR3 covers 18 residues. Germline V CDR1 and CDR2: GTSNPN, SVGIG (reference sequence).

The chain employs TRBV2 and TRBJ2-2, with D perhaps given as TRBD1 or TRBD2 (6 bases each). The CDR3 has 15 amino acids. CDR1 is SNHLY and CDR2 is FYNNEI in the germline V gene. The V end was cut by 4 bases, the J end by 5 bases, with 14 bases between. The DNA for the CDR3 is TGTGCCAGCAGTGTGGCGGGACAACTAACCGGGGAGCTGTTTTTT. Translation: CASSVAGQLTGELFF.

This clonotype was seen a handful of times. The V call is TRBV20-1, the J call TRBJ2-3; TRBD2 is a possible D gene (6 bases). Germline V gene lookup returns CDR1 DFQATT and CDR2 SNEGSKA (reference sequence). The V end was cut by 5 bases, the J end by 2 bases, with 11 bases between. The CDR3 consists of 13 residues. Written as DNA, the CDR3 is TGCAGTGCTTCTCGGGACTTCACAGATACGCAGTATTTT. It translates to CSASRDFTDTQYF.

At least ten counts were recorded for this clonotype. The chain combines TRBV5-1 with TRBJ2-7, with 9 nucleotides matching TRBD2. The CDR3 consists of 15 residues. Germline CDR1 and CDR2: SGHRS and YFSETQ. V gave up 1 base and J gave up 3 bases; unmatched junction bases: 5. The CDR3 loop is CASSLIAGAVYEQYF. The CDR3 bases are TGCGCCAGCAGCTTGATAGCGGGAGCGGTCTACGAGCAGTACTTC.

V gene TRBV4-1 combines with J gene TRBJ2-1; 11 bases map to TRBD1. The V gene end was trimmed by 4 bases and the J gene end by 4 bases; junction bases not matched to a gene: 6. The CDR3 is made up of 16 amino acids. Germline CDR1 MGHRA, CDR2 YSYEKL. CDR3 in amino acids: CASSPRGQGAYNEQFF. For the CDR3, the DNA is TGCGCCAGCAGCCCCCGAGGACAGGGGGCTTACAATGAGCAGTTCTTC.

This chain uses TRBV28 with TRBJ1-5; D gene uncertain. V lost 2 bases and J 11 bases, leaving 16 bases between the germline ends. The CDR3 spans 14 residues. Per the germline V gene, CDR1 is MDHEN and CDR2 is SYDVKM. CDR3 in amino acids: CASSLGQPCDTQHF. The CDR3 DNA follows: TGTGCCAGCAGTTTAGGGCAACCCTGCGACACCCAGCATTTT.

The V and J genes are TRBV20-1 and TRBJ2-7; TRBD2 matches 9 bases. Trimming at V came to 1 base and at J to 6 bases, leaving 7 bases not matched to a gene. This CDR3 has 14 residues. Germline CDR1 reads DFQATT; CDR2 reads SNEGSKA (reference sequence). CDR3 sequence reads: CSARGALAGSEQYF. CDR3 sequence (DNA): TGCAGTGCTAGAGGGGCACTAGCGGGCTCCGAGCAGTACTTC.

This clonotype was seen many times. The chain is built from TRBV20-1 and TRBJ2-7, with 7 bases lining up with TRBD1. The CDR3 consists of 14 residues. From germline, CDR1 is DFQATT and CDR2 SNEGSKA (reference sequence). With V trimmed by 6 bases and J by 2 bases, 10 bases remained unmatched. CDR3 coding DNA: TGCAGTGCCATTAACAGGGGCAACCCCTACGAGCAGTACTTC. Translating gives CSAINRGNPYEQYF.

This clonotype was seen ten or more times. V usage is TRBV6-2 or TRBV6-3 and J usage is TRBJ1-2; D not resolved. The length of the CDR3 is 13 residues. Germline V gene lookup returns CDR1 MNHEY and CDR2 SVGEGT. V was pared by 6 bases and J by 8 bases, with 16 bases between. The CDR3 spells CASSTGELIGYTF. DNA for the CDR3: TGTGCCAGCAGCACCGGGGAGCTGATCGGCTACACCTTC.

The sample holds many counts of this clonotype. The DNA for the CDR3 is TGCGCCAGCAGCTTGCTCGAATGGCAAAAGGAAGCTTTCTTT. Its translation: CASSLLEWQKEAFF. V and J are TRBV5-1 and TRBJ1-1; D gene ambiguous. Between the trimmed V and J ends, which lost 1 base and 8 bases, there was a span of 15 bases. The CDR3 loop spans 14 amino acids. Germline-derived CDR1 and CDR2 are SGHRS and YFSETQ.

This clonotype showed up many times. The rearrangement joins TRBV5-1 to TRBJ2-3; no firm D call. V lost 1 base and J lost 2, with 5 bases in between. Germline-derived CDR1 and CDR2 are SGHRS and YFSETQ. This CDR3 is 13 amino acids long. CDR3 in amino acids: CASSLWDTDTQYF. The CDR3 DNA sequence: TGCGCCAGCAGCTTGTGGGACACAGATACGCAGTATTTT.

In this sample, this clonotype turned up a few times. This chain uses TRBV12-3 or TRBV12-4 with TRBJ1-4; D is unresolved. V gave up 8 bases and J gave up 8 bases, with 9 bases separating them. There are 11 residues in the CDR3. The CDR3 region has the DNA TGTGCCAGCCTTGCTTACGAAAAACTGTTTTTT. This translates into CASLAYEKLFF.

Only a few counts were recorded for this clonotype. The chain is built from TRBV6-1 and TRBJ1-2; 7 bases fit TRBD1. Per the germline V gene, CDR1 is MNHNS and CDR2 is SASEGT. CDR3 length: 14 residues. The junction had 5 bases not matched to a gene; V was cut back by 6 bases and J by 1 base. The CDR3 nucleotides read TGTGCCAGCAGCCGGGACAGATATAACTATGGCTACACCTTC. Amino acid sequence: CASSRDRYNYGYTF.

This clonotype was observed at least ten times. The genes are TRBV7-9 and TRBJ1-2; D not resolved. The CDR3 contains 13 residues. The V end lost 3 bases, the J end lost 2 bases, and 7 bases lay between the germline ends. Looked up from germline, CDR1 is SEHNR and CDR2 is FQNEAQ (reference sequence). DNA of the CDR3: TGTGCCAGCAGCTTTACGGGGAACTATGGCTACACCTTC. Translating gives CASSFTGNYGYTF.

CDR3 amino acids: CAISEVGTTDTQYF. The CDR3 nucleotides are TGTGCCATCAGTGAGGTGGGGACAACAGATACGCAGTATTTT. This chain connects TRBV10-3 to TRBJ2-3; weak D call: TRBD1 (6 bases). CDR3 length: 14 amino acids. Looked up from germline, CDR1 is ENHRY and CDR2 is SYGVKD. Trimming took 2 bases from V and 3 from J, leaving 9 bases between them.

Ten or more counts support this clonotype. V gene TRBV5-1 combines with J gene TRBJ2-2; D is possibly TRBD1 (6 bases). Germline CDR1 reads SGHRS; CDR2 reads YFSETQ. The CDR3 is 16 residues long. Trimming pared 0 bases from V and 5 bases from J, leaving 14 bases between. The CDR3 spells CASSLGQVRSTGELFF. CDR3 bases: TGCGCCAGCAGCTTGGGACAGGTTCGTTCGACCGGGGAGCTGTTTTTT.

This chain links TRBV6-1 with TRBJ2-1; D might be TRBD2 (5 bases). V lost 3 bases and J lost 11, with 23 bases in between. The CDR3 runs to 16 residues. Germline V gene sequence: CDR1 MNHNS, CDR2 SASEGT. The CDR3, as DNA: TGTGCCAGCAGTGAGATGGGGTCGGGGTCGCTAAATAAGCAGTTCTTC. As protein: CASSEMGSGSLNKQFF.

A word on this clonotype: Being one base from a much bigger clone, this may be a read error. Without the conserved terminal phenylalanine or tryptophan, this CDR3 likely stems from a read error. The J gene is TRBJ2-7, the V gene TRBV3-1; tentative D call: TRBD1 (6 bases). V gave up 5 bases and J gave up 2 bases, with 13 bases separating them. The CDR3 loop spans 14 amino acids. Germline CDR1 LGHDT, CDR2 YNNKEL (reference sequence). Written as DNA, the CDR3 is TGTGCCAGCAGCTCCCGACAGGATACCTACGAGCAGTACATC. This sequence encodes CASSSRQDTYEQYI.